What follows are 30 T cell receptor beta chains derived from one specimen sequenced in a study of cytomegalovirus exposure and HLA in healthy donors. A multiplex PCR was run with 60 Vbeta primers and 13 Jbeta primers. Generated by immunoSEQ multiplex PCR, the TCRdb table keeps only in-frame clones and is missing some. In the table there are under 200,000 clones, around 77% of which are singletons. Sequencing was done on a sample of PBMCs. The source is a female donor in good health and CMV-seronegative.

This clone was seen just once. The genes are TRBV19 and TRBJ1-1; D remains ambiguous. This CDR3 comprises 14 residues. Trimming removed 3 bases at V and 0 bases at J, with 8 bases between. Germline V gene data show CDR1 as LNHDA and CDR2 as SQIVND (reference sequence). CDR3 amino acids: CASSIEEMNTEAFF. In DNA, the CDR3 is TGTGCCAGTAGTATTGAAGAGATGAACACTGAAGCTTTCTTT.

Only a few counts were recorded for this clone. This chain joins TRBV25-1 and TRBJ2-7, with D perhaps matching TRBD1 (6 bases). Germline lookup yields CDR1 MGHDK and CDR2 SYGVNS. CDR3 length: 16 residues. V was trimmed by 1 base and J by 1 base, leaving 14 bases between them. The CDR3 region has the DNA TGTGCCAGCAGTGAATGGGGACAAGGAGTTTCCTACGAGCAGTACTTC. Translation: CASSEWGQGVSYEQYF.

On this clone: This CDR3 is also generated by other DNA sequences in the sample. The chain couples TRBV4-1 to TRBJ1-5; D gene unclear. The CDR3 loop spans 13 amino acids. Trimming stripped 1 base from V and 6 bases from J, with 7 bases between. Germline CDR1 MGHRA, CDR2 YSYEKL. The CDR3 DNA follows: TGCGCCAGCAGCCAAGGGCCCCGTCAGCCCCAGCATTTT. It is translated as CASSQGPRQPQHF.

The gene calls are TRBV7-9 and TRBJ1-6; 10 nucleotides agree with TRBD1. The trim removed 5 bases at V and 7 bases at J, leaving 5 bases unmatched. Germline assignment: CDR1 SEHNR and CDR2 FQNEAQ (reference sequence). CDR3 length equals 15 residues. In nucleotides, the CDR3 is TGTGCCAGCAGCCCCGGGACAGGGGAGAATTCACCCCTCCACTTT. It codes for CASSPGTGENSPLHF.

This chain links TRBV9 with TRBJ2-3; TRBD2 matches at 8 bases. V trimming: 0 bases; J trimming: 1 base; junction bases outside the gene matches: 7. Germline CDR1 and CDR2: SGDLS and YYNGEE. This CDR3 has 17 residues. CDR3 sequence: CASSVGGASGRTDTQYF. The CDR3 bases are TGTGCCAGCAGCGTAGGTGGGGCTAGCGGGCGCACAGATACGCAGTATTTT.

This clone was observed once. This chain uses TRBV9 with TRBJ2-5, with 8 nucleotides matching TRBD2. V gave up 5 bases and J gave up 3 bases; unmatched junction bases: 3. Germline CDR1 SGDLS, CDR2 YYNGEE. The CDR3 extends over 13 amino acids. Here the CDR3 reads CASSPGGEETQYF. CDR3 DNA: TGTGCCAGCAGTCCCGGGGGGGAAGAGACCCAGTACTTC.

This chain joins TRBV28 and TRBJ2-2, with unresolved D. The germline V gene has CDR1 MDHEN and CDR2 SYDVKM. The V end lost 5 bases, the J end lost 3 bases, and 7 bases lay between the germline ends. This CDR3 has 13 amino acids. In nucleotides, the CDR3 is TGTGCCAGCAGTGAGCTTGACACCGGGGAGCTGTTTTTT. Amino acids: CASSELDTGELFF.

The chain uses TRBV28 and TRBJ1-2; TRBD1 matches at 10 bases. Germline V gives CDR1 MDHEN, CDR2 SYDVKM. Germline trimming cut 6 bases from V and 3 bases from J; bases unmatched to any gene: 7. This CDR3 has 15 residues. The CDR3 protein is CASSSDRGGDYGYTF. Here the CDR3 DNA reads TGTGCCAGCAGCTCGGACAGGGGGGGTGACTATGGCTACACCTTC.

This clone occurred once. The V and J genes are TRBV7-9 and TRBJ1-1, with TRBD1 identical over 8 bases. The V segment lost 3 bases and the J segment 11 bases; nucleotides outside the gene matches: 2. Looked up from germline, CDR1 is SEHNR and CDR2 is FQNEAQ (reference sequence). The CDR3 has 11 amino acids. CDR3 nucleotide sequence: TGTGCCAGCAGCTTGGGACAGGACGCTTTCTTT. Encoded protein: CASSLGQDAFF. Variable domain in full (rest from reference TRBV7-9 and TRBJ1-1): DTGVSQNPRHKITKRGQNVTFRCDPISEHNRLYWYRQTLGQGPEFLTYFQNEAQLEKSRLLSDRFSAERPKGSFSTLEIQRTEQGDSAMYLCASSLGQDAFFGQGTRLTVV.

The rearrangement links TRBV28 to TRBJ1-5, with unresolved D. The CDR3 loop spans 14 amino acids. The V end lost 5 bases, the J end lost 2 bases, and 10 bases lay between the germline ends. Germline V CDR1 and CDR2: MDHEN, SYDVKM. CDR3 sequence: CASSPSLGNQPQHF. Written as DNA, the CDR3 is TGTGCCAGCAGTCCTAGTTTGGGCAATCAGCCCCAGCATTTT.

This chain joins TRBV14 and TRBJ1-1; TRBD1 matches 7 bases. Looked up from germline, CDR1 is SGHDN and CDR2 is FVKESK. V dropped 6 bases and J dropped 2; count of bases not matched to a gene: 3. This CDR3 is 13 amino acids long. CDR3 amino acids: CASRGQPNTEAFF. For the CDR3, the DNA is TGTGCCAGCAGGGGACAGCCCAACACTGAAGCTTTCTTT.

The chain combines TRBV2 with TRBJ2-3, with 8 bases aligning to TRBD1. V shed 11 bases, J shed 1 base, and the junction held 11 bases outside the gene matches. CDR1 and CDR2 from the germline V gene are SNHLY and FYNNEI. This CDR3 has 15 residues. The CDR3 sequence: CAAPRTGSGTDTQYF. DNA for the CDR3: TGTGCCGCCCCCAGGACAGGGTCGGGCACAGATACGCAGTATTTT.

The V call is TRBV18, the J call TRBJ1-4; a weak D match, TRBD1 (5 bases). V was cut by 4 bases and J by 0 bases, with 9 bases left in between. The CDR3 covers 15 residues. The germline gives CDR1 KGHSH, CDR2 LQKENI. The CDR3 bases are TGTGCCAGCTCACAGGGGAGGGCAACTAATGAAAAACTGTTTTTT. Translated: CASSQGRATNEKLFF.

This clone was seen once. The chain links TRBV5-1 to TRBJ2-7, with 12 bases that match TRBD1. The CDR3 runs to 17 residues. Germline assignment: CDR1 SGHRS and CDR2 YFSETQ. Trimming at V came to 1 base and at J to 1 base, leaving 6 bases not matched to a gene. The CDR3 DNA is TGCGCCAGCAGCTTGTGGTCGGGACAGGGGGCTTCCTACGAGCAGTACTTC. Its protein product is CASSLWSGQGASYEQYF.

The rearrangement joins TRBV5-1 to TRBJ2-1; TRBD1 matches 8 bases. Trimming took 0 bases from V and 5 from J; bases not matched to a gene: 7. The germline V gene has CDR1 SGHRS and CDR2 YFSETQ. The CDR3 runs 16 residues. The CDR3 DNA sequence: TGCGCCAGCAGCTTGGGTGGGACAGGATTTAACAATGAGCAGTTCTTC. It codes for CASSLGGTGFNNEQFF.

V is TRBV9 and J is TRBJ2-4; 8 positions agree with TRBD1. V lost 3 bases, J lost 6 bases, and 5 bases stayed unmatched. Per germline, CDR1 SGDLS and CDR2 YYNGEE. The CDR3 totals 14 residues. The DNA for the CDR3 is TGTGCCAGCAGCGCTGGACAGGGTAGAAACATTCAGTACTTC. Its translation is CASSAGQGRNIQYF.

The chain joins TRBV19 to TRBJ2-5; possibly TRBD2 for D (5 bases). CDR1 and CDR2 from the germline V gene are LNHDA and SQIVND (reference sequence). V lost 3 bases and J 5 bases, leaving 13 bases between the germline ends. CDR3 length: 14 amino acids. CDR3 residues: CASSIVTSPETQYF. In DNA form, the CDR3 reads TGTGCCAGTAGTATTGTAACTAGTCCGGAGACCCAGTACTTC.

This chain joins TRBV4-1 and TRBJ1-2; unclear D gene. The CDR3 length is 14 residues. The ends were cut back, 0 bases at V and 3 bases at J, with 8 bases in the middle. CDR1 MGHRA and CDR2 YSYEKL come from the germline V gene. As DNA, the CDR3 is TGCGCCAGCAGCCAAGATCTGGCAGACTATGGCTACACCTTC. It encodes CASSQDLADYGYTF.

The chain has TRBV27 and TRBJ1-1, with a possible D match to TRBD1 (6 bases). V was cut by 6 bases and J by 3 bases, with 14 bases left in between. The CDR3 loop spans 14 amino acids. Germline assignment: CDR1 MNHEY and CDR2 SMNVEV (reference sequence). CDR3 DNA sequence: TGTGCCAGCAGCCCCCGGGACACCTACACTGAAGCTTTCTTT. Translation gives CASSPRDTYTEAFF.

The rearrangement links TRBV5-1 to TRBJ2-5, with 14 nucleotides matching TRBD2. The CDR3 is 15 amino acids. Germline assignment: CDR1 SGHRS and CDR2 YFSETQ. With 9 bases clipped from V and 4 bases from J, the junction kept 8 bases outside the gene matches. The DNA for the CDR3 is TGCGCCACCACAAGGACTAGCGGGGGGCGAGAGACCCAGTACTTC. Amino acid sequence: CATTRTSGGRETQYF.

The chain is built from TRBV7-2 and TRBJ2-1; 12 positions agree with TRBD1. V gave up 4 bases and J gave up 9 bases; unmatched junction bases: 10. Germline-derived CDR1 and CDR2 are SGHTA and FQGNSA. The CDR3 contains 16 residues. Written as DNA, the CDR3 is TGTGCCAGCAGCTACCCGGAGGGACAGGGGGCTCGTGAGCAGTTCTTC. Amino acids: CASSYPEGQGAREQFF. Based on the CDR3 plus reference TRBV7-2 and TRBJ2-1, the full variable domain is GAGVSQSPSNKVTEKGKDVELRCDPISGHTALYWYRQSLGQGLEFLIYFQGNSAPDKSGLPSDRFSAERTGGSVSTLTIQRTQQEDSAVYLCASSYPEGQGAREQFFGPGTRLTVL.

The V gene is TRBV19, the J gene TRBJ1-1; D ambiguous. Trimming pared 6 bases from V and 4 bases from J, leaving 18 bases between. Germline CDR1 and CDR2: LNHDA and SQIVND (reference sequence). There are 15 residues in the CDR3. This chain's CDR3 is CASRGLGTAGTEAFF. The DNA for the CDR3 is TGTGCCAGTAGGGGTTTAGGAACGGCGGGCACTGAAGCTTTCTTT.

This clone was found a few times. The genes are TRBV27 and TRBJ2-5, with D perhaps matching TRBD2 (6 bases). The CDR3 loop spans 12 amino acids. From germline, CDR1 is MNHEY and CDR2 SMNVEV (reference sequence). V lost 7 bases and J lost 10, with 16 bases in between. Written as DNA, the CDR3 is TGTGCCAGCACCCATTGGGGCGGGGACCAGTACTTC. Translation gives CASTHWGGDQYF.

The rearrangement links TRBV9 to TRBJ1-2; possibly TRBD1 for D (5 bases). Germline assignment: CDR1 SGDLS and CDR2 YYNGEE. The V end lost 5 bases, the J end lost 2 bases, and 10 bases lay between the germline ends. This CDR3 has 13 residues. CDR3 nucleotide sequence: TGTGCCAGCAGTACACAGGAGAACTATGGCTACACCTTC. This translates into CASSTQENYGYTF.

Here the CDR3 DNA reads TGTGCCAGTAGTCCCGAAGGGCCTAGCGGGGGCCATAGCACAGATACGCAGTATTTT. Amino acids: CASSPEGPSGGHSTDTQYF. The rearrangement joins TRBV19 to TRBJ2-3, with TRBD2 matching over 10 bases. The CDR3 covers 19 residues. Per germline, CDR1 LNHDA and CDR2 SQIVND (reference sequence). J was trimmed by 0 bases and V by 5 bases; bases with no gene match: 14.

This clone has only a few counts. The chain combines TRBV9 with TRBJ2-6; 11 nucleotides align to TRBD2. The CDR3 runs 17 residues. Germline trimming cut 2 bases from V and 1 base from J; bases unmatched to any gene: 2. Germline values: CDR1 SGDLS, CDR2 YYNGEE. CDR3 sequence (DNA): TGTGCCAGCAGCGTCTCTAGCGGGGGGTCTGGGGCCAACGTCCTGACTTTC. Protein product: CASSVSSGGSGANVLTF.

The chain recombines TRBV5-1 with TRBJ1-1; D is ambiguous. CDR3 length equals 13 residues. The germline V gene has CDR1 SGHRS and CDR2 YFSETQ. Trimming took off 0 bases at V and 0 bases at J, with 3 bases between the two ends. The CDR3 is CASSLAVNTEAFF. CDR3 nucleotide sequence: TGCGCCAGCAGCTTGGCGGTGAACACTGAAGCTTTCTTT.

This sequence joins TRBV4-1 and TRBJ1-4; 10 bases align to TRBD1. The CDR3 spans 16 residues. V dropped 1 base and J dropped 5; count of bases not matched to a gene: 4. Germline loops: CDR1 MGHRA, CDR2 YSYEKL. CDR3 residues: CASSQGRTGGNEKLFF. CDR3 nucleotide sequence: TGCGCCAGCAGCCAAGGGAGGACAGGGGGGAATGAAAAACTGTTTTTT.

The chain is built from TRBV30 and TRBJ2-1; possibly TRBD2 for D (5 bases). V was pared by 7 bases and J by 9 bases, with 13 bases between. The V gene's germline CDR1 is GTSNPN and CDR2 SVGIG (reference sequence). The CDR3 contains 11 residues. CDR3 sequence reads: CASLLGLEQFF. The CDR3 DNA is TGTGCCTCACTTCTAGGACTTGAGCAGTTCTTC.

This chain uses TRBV4-1 with TRBJ2-7, with 8 bases aligning to TRBD2. The J segment lost 2 bases and the V segment lost 4 bases, leaving 10 bases of the junction unmatched. Per the germline V gene, CDR1 is MGHRA and CDR2 is YSYEKL. This CDR3 is 16 amino acids long. The CDR3 DNA is TGCGCCAGCAGCCTCCCGAACGAGCGGGGGACCTACGAGCAGTACTTC. It is translated as CASSLPNERGTYEQYF.